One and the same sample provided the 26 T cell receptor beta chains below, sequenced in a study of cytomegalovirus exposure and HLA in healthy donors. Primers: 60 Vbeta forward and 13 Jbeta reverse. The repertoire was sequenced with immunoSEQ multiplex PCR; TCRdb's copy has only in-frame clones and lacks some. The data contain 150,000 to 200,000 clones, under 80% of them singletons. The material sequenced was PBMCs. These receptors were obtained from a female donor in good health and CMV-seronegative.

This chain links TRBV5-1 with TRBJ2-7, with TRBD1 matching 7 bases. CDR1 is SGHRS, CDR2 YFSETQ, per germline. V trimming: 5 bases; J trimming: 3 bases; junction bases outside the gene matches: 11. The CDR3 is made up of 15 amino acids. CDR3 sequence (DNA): TGCGCCAGCAGTACAACAGGGGTCTCGAGCTACGAGCAGTACTTC. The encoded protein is CASSTTGVSSYEQYF.

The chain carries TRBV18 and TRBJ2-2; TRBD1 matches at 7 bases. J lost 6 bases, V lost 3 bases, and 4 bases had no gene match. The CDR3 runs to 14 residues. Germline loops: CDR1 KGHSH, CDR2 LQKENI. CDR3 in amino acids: CASSPQTGSGELFF. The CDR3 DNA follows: TGTGCCAGCTCACCCCAGACAGGGTCCGGGGAGCTGTTTTTT.

In nucleotides, the CDR3 is TGCGCCAGCAACTTAGCGGGGAGGACCGCGGAGACCCAGTACTTC. Translating gives CASNLAGRTAETQYF. This chain links TRBV5-1 with TRBJ2-5, with 8 positions matching TRBD2. The CDR3 is 15 amino acids. Germline loops: CDR1 SGHRS, CDR2 YFSETQ. V was pared by 6 bases and J by 5 bases, with 12 bases of the junction left unmatched.

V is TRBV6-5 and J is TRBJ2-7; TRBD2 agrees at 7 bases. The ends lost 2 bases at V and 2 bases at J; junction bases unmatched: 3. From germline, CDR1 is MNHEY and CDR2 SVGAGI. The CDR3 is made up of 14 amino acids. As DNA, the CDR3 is TGTGCCAGCAGTTACGGGGGGGAGGCCTACGAGCAGTACTTC. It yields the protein CASSYGGEAYEQYF.

CDR3 sequence: CASSQGPGTQYF. CDR3 coding DNA: TGTGCCAGCAGCCAAGGTCCGGGTACGCAGTATTTT. The rearrangement links TRBV14 to TRBJ2-3; D not certain. CDR1 is SGHDN, CDR2 FVKESK, per germline. The CDR3 loop spans 12 amino acids. V gave up 1 base and J gave up 8 bases, with 7 bases separating them. The full variable domain, its missing parts supplied by reference TRBV14 and TRBJ2-3, is EAGVTQFPSHSVIEKGQTVTLRCDPISGHDNLYWYRRVMGKEIKFLLHFVKESKQDESGMPNNRFLAERTGGTYSTLKVQPAELEDSGVYFCASSQGPGTQYFGPGTRLTVL.

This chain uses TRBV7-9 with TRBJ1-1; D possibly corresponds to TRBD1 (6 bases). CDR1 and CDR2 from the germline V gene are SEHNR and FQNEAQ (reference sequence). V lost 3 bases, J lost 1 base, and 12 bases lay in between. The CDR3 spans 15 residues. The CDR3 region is CASSLGRGRNTEAFF. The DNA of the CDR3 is TGTGCCAGCAGCTTGGGCAGGGGTCGGAACACTGAAGCTTTCTTT. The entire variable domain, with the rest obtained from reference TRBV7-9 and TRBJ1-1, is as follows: DTGVSQNPRHKITKRGQNVTFRCDPISEHNRLYWYRQTLGQGPEFLTYFQNEAQLEKSRLLSDRFSAERPKGSFSTLEIQRTEQGDSAMYLCASSLGRGRNTEAFFGQGTRLTVV.

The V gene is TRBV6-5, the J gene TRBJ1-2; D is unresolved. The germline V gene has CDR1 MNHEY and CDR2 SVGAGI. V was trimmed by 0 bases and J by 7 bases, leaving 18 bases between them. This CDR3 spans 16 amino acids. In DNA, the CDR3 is TGTGCCAGCAGTTACTCGGAGGAGTTGAGGGTTTCTGGCTACACCTTC. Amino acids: CASSYSEELRVSGYTF.

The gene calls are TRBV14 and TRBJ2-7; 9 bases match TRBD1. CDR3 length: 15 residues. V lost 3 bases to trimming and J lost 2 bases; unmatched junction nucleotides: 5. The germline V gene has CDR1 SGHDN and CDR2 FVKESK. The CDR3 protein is CASSHPRTGAYEQYF. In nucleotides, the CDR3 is TGTGCCAGCAGCCACCCGCGGACAGGGGCCTACGAGCAGTACTTC. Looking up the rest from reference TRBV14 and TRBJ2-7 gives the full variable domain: EAGVTQFPSHSVIEKGQTVTLRCDPISGHDNLYWYRRVMGKEIKFLLHFVKESKQDESGMPNNRFLAERTGGTYSTLKVQPAELEDSGVYFCASSHPRTGAYEQYFGPGTRLTVT.

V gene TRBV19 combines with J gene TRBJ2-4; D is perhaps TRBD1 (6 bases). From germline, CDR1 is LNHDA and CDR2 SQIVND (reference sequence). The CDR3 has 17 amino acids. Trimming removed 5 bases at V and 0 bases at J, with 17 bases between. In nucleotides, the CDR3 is TGTGCCAGTAGTGCCTATAACAGGGAACTAGCCAAAAACATTCAGTACTTC. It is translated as CASSAYNRELAKNIQYF.

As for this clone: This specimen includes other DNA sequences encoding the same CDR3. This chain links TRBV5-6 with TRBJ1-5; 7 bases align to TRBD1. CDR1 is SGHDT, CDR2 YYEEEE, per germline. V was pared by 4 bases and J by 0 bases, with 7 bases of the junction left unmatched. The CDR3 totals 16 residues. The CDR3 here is CASSRTRGDSNQPQHF. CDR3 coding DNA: TGTGCCAGCAGCCGGACCAGGGGGGATAGCAATCAGCCCCAGCATTTT. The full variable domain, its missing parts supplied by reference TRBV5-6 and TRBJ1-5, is DAGVTQSPTHLIKTRGQQVTLRCSPKSGHDTVSWYQQALGQGPQFIFQYYEEEERQRGNFPDRFSGHQFPNYSSELNVNALLLGDSALYLCASSRTRGDSNQPQHFGDGTRLSIL.

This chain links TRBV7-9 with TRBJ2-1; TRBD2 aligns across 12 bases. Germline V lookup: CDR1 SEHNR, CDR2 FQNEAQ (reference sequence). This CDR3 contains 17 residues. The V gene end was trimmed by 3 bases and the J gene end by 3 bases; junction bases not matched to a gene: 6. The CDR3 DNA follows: TGTGCCAGCAGCTTCGCTCCTAGCGGGGGGGGCTACAATGAGCAGTTCTTC. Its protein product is CASSFAPSGGGYNEQFF. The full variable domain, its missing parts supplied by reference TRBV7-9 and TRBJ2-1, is DTGVSQNPRHKITKRGQNVTFRCDPISEHNRLYWYRQTLGQGPEFLTYFQNEAQLEKSRLLSDRFSAERPKGSFSTLEIQRTEQGDSAMYLCASSFAPSGGGYNEQFFGPGTRLTVL.

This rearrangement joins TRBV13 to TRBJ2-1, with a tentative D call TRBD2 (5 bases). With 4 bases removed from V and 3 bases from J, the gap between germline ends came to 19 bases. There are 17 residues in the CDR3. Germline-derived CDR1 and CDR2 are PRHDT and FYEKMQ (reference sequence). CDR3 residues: CASSSLRAGPNYNEQFF. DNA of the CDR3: TGTGCCAGCAGCTCCCTGAGGGCCGGGCCGAACTACAATGAGCAGTTCTTC.

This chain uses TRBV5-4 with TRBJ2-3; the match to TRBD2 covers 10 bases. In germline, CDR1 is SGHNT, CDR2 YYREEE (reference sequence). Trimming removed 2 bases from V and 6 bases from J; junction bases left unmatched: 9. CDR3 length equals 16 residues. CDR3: CASSFSLAGDRDTQYF. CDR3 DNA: TGTGCCAGCAGCTTTAGTCTAGCGGGAGATAGGGATACGCAGTATTTT.

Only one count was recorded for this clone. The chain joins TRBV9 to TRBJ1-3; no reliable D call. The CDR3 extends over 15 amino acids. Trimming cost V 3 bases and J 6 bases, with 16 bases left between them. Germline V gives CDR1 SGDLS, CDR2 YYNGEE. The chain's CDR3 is CASSADVGNENTIYF. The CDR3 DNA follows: TGTGCCAGCAGCGCGGACGTCGGGAATGAAAACACCATATATTTT.

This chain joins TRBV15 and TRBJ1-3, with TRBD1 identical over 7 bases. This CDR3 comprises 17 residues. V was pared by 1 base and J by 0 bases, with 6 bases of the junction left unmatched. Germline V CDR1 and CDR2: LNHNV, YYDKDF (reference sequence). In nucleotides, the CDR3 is TGTGCCACCAGCAGAGGGGGCTCAGGGGGCTCTGGAAACACCATATATTTT. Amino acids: CATSRGGSGGSGNTIYF.

The CDR3 sequence: CSVESQRGTDTQYF. The CDR3 bases are TGCAGCGTTGAGTCCCAGCGGGGCACAGATACGCAGTATTTT. The chain couples TRBV29-1 to TRBJ2-3; D is perhaps TRBD2 (6 bases). Germline V gives CDR1 SQVTM, CDR2 ANQGSEA. The CDR3 has 14 amino acids. The germline V and J ends were trimmed by 3 bases and 1 base, with 11 bases remaining between them.

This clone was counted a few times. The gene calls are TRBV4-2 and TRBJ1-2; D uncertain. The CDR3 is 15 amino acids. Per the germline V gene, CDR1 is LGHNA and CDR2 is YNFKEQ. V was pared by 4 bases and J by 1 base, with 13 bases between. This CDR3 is CASSPLAGVNYGYTF. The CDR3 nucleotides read TGTGCCAGCAGCCCTCTGGCCGGGGTTAACTATGGCTACACCTTC.

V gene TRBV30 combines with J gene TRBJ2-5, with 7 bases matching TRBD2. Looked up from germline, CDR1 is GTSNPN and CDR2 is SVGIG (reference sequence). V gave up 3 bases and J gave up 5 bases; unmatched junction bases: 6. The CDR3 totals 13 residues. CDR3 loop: CAWSRGDKETQYF. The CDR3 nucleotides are TGTGCCTGGAGCCGGGGGGATAAGGAGACCCAGTACTTC.

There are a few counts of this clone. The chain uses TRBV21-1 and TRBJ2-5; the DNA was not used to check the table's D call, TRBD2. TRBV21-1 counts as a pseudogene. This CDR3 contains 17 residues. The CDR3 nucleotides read TGTGCCAGCAGCAAATTCGACGAAGCGGGATTTCAAGAGACCCAGTACTTC. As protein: CASSKFDEAGFQETQYF.

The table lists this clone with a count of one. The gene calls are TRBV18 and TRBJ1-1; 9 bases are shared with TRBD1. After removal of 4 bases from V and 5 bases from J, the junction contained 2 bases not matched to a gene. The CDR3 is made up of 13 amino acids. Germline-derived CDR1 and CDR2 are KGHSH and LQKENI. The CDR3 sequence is CASSQDRGTEAFF. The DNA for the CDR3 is TGTGCCAGCTCACAGGACAGGGGAACTGAAGCTTTCTTT. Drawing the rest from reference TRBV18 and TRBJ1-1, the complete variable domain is NAGVMQNPRHLVRRRGQEARLRCSPMKGHSHVYWYRQLPEEGLKFMVYLQKENIIDESGMPKERFSAEFPKEGPSILRIQQVVRGDSAAYFCASSQDRGTEAFFGQGTRLTVV.

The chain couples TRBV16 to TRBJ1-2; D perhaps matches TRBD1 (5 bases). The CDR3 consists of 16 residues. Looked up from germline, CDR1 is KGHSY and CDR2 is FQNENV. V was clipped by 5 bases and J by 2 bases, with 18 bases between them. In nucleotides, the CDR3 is TGTGCCAGCAGCGAGGGGCGAGGGACTTTAAACTATGGCTACACCTTC. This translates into CASSEGRGTLNYGYTF.

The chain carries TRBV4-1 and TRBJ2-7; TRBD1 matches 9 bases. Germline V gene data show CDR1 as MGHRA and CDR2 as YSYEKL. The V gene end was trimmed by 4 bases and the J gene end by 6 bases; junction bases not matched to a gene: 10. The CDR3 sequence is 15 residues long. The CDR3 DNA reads TGCGCCAGCAGCCTTCACCGGGACAGGGATACCGAGCAGTACTTC. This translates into CASSLHRDRDTEQYF.

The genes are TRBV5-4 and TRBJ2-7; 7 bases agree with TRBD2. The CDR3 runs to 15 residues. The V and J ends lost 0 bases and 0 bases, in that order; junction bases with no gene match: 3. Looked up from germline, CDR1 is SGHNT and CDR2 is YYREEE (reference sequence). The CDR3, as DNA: TGTGCCAGCAGCTTGGTGGGAGGGACCTCCTACGAGCAGTACTTC. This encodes CASSLVGGTSYEQYF.

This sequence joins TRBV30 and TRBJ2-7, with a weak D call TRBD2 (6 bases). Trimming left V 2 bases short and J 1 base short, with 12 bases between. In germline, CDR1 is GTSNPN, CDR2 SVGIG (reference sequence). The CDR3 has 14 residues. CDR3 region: CAWSKRGGSYEQYF. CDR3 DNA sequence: TGTGCCTGGAGTAAGAGGGGAGGATCCTACGAGCAGTACTTC.

The CDR3 here is CASSLRQGANNEQFF. The CDR3, as DNA: TGTGCCAGCTCACTCCGACAGGGGGCAAACAATGAGCAGTTCTTC. This rearrangement joins TRBV18 to TRBJ2-1, with 10 positions matching TRBD1. V shed 4 bases, J shed 5 bases, and the junction held 5 bases outside the gene matches. The CDR3 runs to 15 residues. Looked up from germline, CDR1 is KGHSH and CDR2 is LQKENI.

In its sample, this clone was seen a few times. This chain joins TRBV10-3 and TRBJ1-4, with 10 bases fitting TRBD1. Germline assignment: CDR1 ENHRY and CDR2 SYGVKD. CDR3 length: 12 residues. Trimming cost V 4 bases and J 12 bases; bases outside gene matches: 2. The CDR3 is CAISGDRGELFF. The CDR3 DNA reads TGTGCCATCAGTGGGGACAGGGGCGAACTGTTTTTT.